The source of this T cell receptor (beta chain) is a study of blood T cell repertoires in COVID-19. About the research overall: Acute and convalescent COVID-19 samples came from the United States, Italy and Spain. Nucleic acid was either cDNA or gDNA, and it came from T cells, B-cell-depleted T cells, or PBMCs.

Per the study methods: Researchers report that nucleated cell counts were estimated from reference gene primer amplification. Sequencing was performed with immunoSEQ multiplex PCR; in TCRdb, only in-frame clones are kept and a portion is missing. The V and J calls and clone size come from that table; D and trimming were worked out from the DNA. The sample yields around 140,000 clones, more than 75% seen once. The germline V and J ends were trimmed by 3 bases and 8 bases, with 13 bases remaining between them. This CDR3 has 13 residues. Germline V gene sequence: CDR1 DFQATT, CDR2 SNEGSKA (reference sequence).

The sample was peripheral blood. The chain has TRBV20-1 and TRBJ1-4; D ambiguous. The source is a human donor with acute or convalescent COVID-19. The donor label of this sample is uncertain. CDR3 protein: CSASGGGREKLFF. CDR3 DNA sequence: TGCAGTGCTAGTGGCGGTGGGAGGGAAAAACTGTTTTTT.